These 22 T cell receptor beta chains were all obtained from the same sample, sequenced in a study of T cells after posttransplantation cyclophosphamide. Assay: immunoSEQ multiplex PCR; the TCRdb copy retains only in-frame clones and omits some. The specimen gives fewer than 55,000 clones without singletons; the ten biggest hold roughly 2.3%. The sequencing input was PBMCs. The receptor set was obtained from a man between 35 and 55 years old in good health, CMV-negative, and a related stem cell transplant donor.

This clone showed up many times. The chain joins TRBV4-2 to TRBJ2-4; 11 nucleotides match TRBD2. Germline assignment: CDR1 LGHNA and CDR2 YNFKEQ. The V and J ends lost 0 bases and 2 bases, in that order; junction bases with no gene match: 9. CDR3 length: 19 amino acids. In DNA form, the CDR3 reads TGTGCCAGCAGCCAAGATATGGGGACTAGCGGAAATCCCAAAAACATTCAGTACTTC. It is translated as CASSQDMGTSGNPKNIQYF.

This chain connects TRBV2 to TRBJ1-1; D is possibly TRBD1 (5 bases). Trimming stripped 6 bases from V and 4 bases from J, with 6 bases between. Germline CDR1 SNHLY, CDR2 FYNNEI. The CDR3 totals 11 residues. The CDR3 loop reads CASSGGTEAFF. Here the CDR3 DNA reads TGTGCCAGCAGCGGGGGCACTGAAGCTTTCTTT.

The chain uses TRBV7-6 and TRBJ2-7; 12 bases fit TRBD2. Germline CDR1 reads SGHVS; CDR2 reads FNYEAQ. The CDR3 spans 15 residues. Trimming removed 5 bases from V and 5 bases from J; junction bases left unmatched: 7. The chain's CDR3 is CASSPNGLAGNEQYV. DNA for the CDR3: TGTGCCAGCAGCCCGAATGGACTAGCGGGAAACGAGCAGTACGTC.

This clone was picked up many times. The rearrangement links TRBV9 to TRBJ2-3; D ambiguous. Deletions cut 0 bases from V and 3 bases from J, with 8 bases between. The CDR3 totals 14 residues. Per germline, CDR1 SGDLS and CDR2 YYNGEE. DNA for the CDR3: TGTGCCAGCAGCGTAGGACAACCTACAGATACGCAGTATTTT. Its protein is CASSVGQPTDTQYF.

This clone has at least ten counts. J is TRBJ1-6 and V is TRBV29-1; the D is unclear. V lost 5 bases to trimming and J lost 7 bases, with 12 bases between them. The CDR3 sequence is 13 residues long. Germline CDR1 and CDR2: SQVTM and ANQGSEA. CDR3 sequence (DNA): TGCAGCGTTCGGAGGGAGACCAATTCACCCCTCCACTTT. This gives the protein CSVRRETNSPLHF.

The rearrangement links TRBV7-3 to TRBJ2-3; D not certain. CDR1 SGHTA and CDR2 FQGTGA come from the germline V gene. The CDR3 has 15 amino acids. V shed 2 bases and J shed 1 base, with 10 bases lying between them. This CDR3 reads CASSLSGAGTDTQYF. In DNA form, the CDR3 reads TGTGCCAGCAGCTTATCGGGTGCGGGCACAGATACGCAGTATTTT.

The gene calls are TRBV23-1 and TRBJ1-4; 7 nucleotides agree with TRBD1. TRBV23-1 is sorted into the ORF group, with uncertain function. Losses at the gene ends were 6 bases for V and 1 base for J; bases not matched to a gene: 5. CDR3 length: 15 amino acids. CDR3 loop: CASRTHRGTNEKLFF. In nucleotides, the CDR3 is TGCGCCAGCAGGACCCACAGGGGAACTAATGAAAAACTGTTTTTT.

This clone was counted ten times or more. The gene calls are TRBV5-1 and TRBJ2-3, with 7 nucleotides matching TRBD2. The V gene end was trimmed by 3 bases and the J gene end by 4 bases; junction bases not matched to a gene: 14. There are 17 residues in the CDR3. Germline V gives CDR1 SGHRS, CDR2 YFSETQ. The CDR3 is CASSSRSWDYDADTQYF. In DNA, the CDR3 is TGCGCCAGCAGCTCCCGGTCCTGGGACTACGATGCAGATACGCAGTATTTT.

This clone was found many times. The genes are TRBV6-1 and TRBJ1-3; D is perhaps TRBD1 (5 bases). Trimming removed 4 bases at V and 4 bases at J, with 14 bases between. The germline V gene encodes CDR1 MNHNS and CDR2 SASEGT. The CDR3 contains 15 residues. CDR3 sequence reads: CASSGWTTLGNTIYF. CDR3 sequence (DNA): TGTGCCAGCAGTGGGTGGACAACCCTAGGAAACACCATATATTTT.

This clone has ten or more counts. This chain joins TRBV4-1 and TRBJ2-3, with 9 bases that match TRBD1. This CDR3 spans 14 amino acids. CDR1 is MGHRA and CDR2 is YSYEKL in the germline V gene. The ends lost 5 bases at V and 4 bases at J; junction bases unmatched: 4. The CDR3 loop is CASSTRTGADTQYF. In nucleotides, the CDR3 is TGCGCCAGCAGCACCCGGACAGGGGCAGATACGCAGTATTTT.

This clone was recorded many times. V usage is TRBV7-3 and J usage is TRBJ2-3, with 13 bases aligning to TRBD2. The length of the CDR3 is 19 residues. The germline V gene encodes CDR1 SGHTA and CDR2 FQGTGA. V was clipped by 1 base and J by 2 bases; unmatched bases: 9. The CDR3 DNA reads as TGTGCCAGCAGCTTAATGCCCAGACTAGCGGGAGGCATCACAGATACGCAGTATTTT. Residues: CASSLMPRLAGGITDTQYF.

This clone was counted many times. The chain couples TRBV19 to TRBJ1-1; 8 bases fit TRBD1. Germline V lookup: CDR1 LNHDA, CDR2 SQIVND (reference sequence). CDR3 length equals 15 residues. The V and J ends lost 3 bases and 0 bases, in that order; junction bases with no gene match: 3. CDR3 amino acids: CASSMTGVMNTEAFF. CDR3 coding DNA: TGTGCCAGTAGTATGACAGGGGTAATGAACACTGAAGCTTTCTTT.

This clone was recorded many times. The V call is TRBV18, the J call TRBJ2-7, with D perhaps matching TRBD2 (6 bases). Germline-derived CDR1 and CDR2 are KGHSH and LQKENI. There are 14 residues in the CDR3. The ends were cut back, 3 bases at V and 4 bases at J, with 13 bases in the middle. The CDR3 protein is CASSPGGRGYEQYV. CDR3 bases: TGTGCCAGCTCACCGGGGGGACGGGGTTACGAGCAGTACGTC.

This clone was picked up many times. This rearrangement joins TRBV18 to TRBJ1-5; D might be TRBD1 (5 bases). The CDR3 extends over 17 amino acids. Trimming shortened V by 1 base and J by 0 bases, and 13 bases separated the two germline ends. CDR1 is KGHSH and CDR2 is LQKENI in the germline V gene. The CDR3 protein is CASSPRGGDFSNQPQHF. Here the CDR3 DNA reads TGTGCCAGCTCACCACGGGGGGGGGATTTTAGCAATCAGCCCCAGCATTTT.

This clone has ten or more counts. This chain joins TRBV18 and TRBJ1-1; 7 nucleotides match TRBD1. V was clipped by 1 base and J by 3 bases; unmatched bases: 2. The V gene's germline CDR1 is KGHSH and CDR2 LQKENI. There are 14 residues in the CDR3. CDR3: CASSPRQGDTEAFF. The CDR3 DNA reads TGTGCCAGCTCACCACGGCAGGGGGACACTGAAGCTTTCTTT.

The table lists this clone with many counts. The chain is built from TRBV10-3 and TRBJ2-7; the D gene is possibly TRBD2 (6 bases). The CDR3 consists of 15 residues. V lost 3 bases to trimming and J lost 6 bases, with 18 bases between them. The germline CDR1 and CDR2 sequences are ENHRY and SYGVKD. The CDR3 DNA sequence: TGTGCCATCAGTGAAGAACTAGCAGGACCTTTCGAGCAGTACTTC. Residues: CAISEELAGPFEQYF.

This clone has ten or more counts. The rearrangement links TRBV5-4 to TRBJ1-1, with TRBD1 matching over 9 bases. CDR3 length: 14 amino acids. Per the germline V gene, CDR1 is SGHNT and CDR2 is YYREEE (reference sequence). V shed 4 bases and J 5 bases; nucleotides not matched to a gene: 6. CDR3 nucleotides: TGTGCCAGCAGCGTGGGACAGGGTTTGACTGAAGCTTTCTTT. Translated, it gives CASSVGQGLTEAFF.

V gene TRBV10-3 combines with J gene TRBJ2-1, with D possibly being TRBD2 (6 bases). V was cut by 6 bases and J by 8 bases, with 17 bases left in between. Germline V lookup: CDR1 ENHRY, CDR2 SYGVKD. The CDR3 spans 14 residues. The CDR3 reads CAIRRDLGEDEQFF. In nucleotides, the CDR3 is TGTGCCATCAGGCGGGACCTAGGCGAGGATGAGCAGTTCTTC.

This clone showed up just a few times. The gene calls are TRBV9 and TRBJ1-1; D is unresolved. CDR1 and CDR2 from the germline V gene are SGDLS and YYNGEE. This CDR3 has 16 amino acids. The V gene lost 0 bases and the J gene lost 0 bases, with 12 bases spanning the gap. CDR3: CASSVGLAVMNTEAFF. The CDR3 region has the DNA TGTGCCAGCAGCGTAGGCCTGGCGGTTATGAACACTGAAGCTTTCTTT.

This clone appeared many times. The chain combines TRBV10-1 with TRBJ2-7, with TRBD1 matching 7 bases. The germline V gene has CDR1 WNHNN and CDR2 SYGVQD (reference sequence). Trimming cost V 5 bases and J 3 bases; bases outside gene matches: 7. CDR3 size: 14 residues. CDR3 DNA sequence: TGCGCCAGCAGTAACCGGGACAGATACTACGAGCAGTACTTC. Translating gives CASSNRDRYYEQYF.

This clone has a count of ten or more. The chain employs TRBV30 and TRBJ1-3; 9 nucleotides agree with TRBD1. J lost 2 bases, V lost 5 bases, and 4 bases had no gene match. Germline CDR1 GTSNPN, CDR2 SVGIG (reference sequence). This CDR3 has 14 amino acids. CDR3 nucleotide sequence: TGTGCCTGGTCAAGACAGGGGGCTGGAAACACCATATATTTT. It specifies CAWSRQGAGNTIYF.

This clone was found many times. The V gene is TRBV6-5, the J gene TRBJ2-1; D is possibly TRBD1 (6 bases). Trimming took 7 bases from V and 4 from J, leaving 17 bases between them. Germline V CDR1 and CDR2: MNHEY, SVGAGI. The length of the CDR3 is 15 residues. The CDR3 region is CASTPGPGDYNEQFF. The CDR3 DNA follows: TGTGCCAGCACCCCCGGTCCAGGGGATTACAATGAGCAGTTCTTC.